Listed below are T cell receptor beta chains from one sample, sequenced in a study of blood T cell repertoires in COVID-19. Method: immunoSEQ multiplex PCR; TCRdb's copy keeps in-frame clones and lacks some. The sample consists of about 170,000 clones, over 80% of them appearing once. The specimen was peripheral blood. The receptors derive from a woman older than 75 with active or convalescent COVID-19. CDR3s include the opening cysteine and the closing phenylalanine or tryptophan. Each record gives: V gene, clone size, D gene, J gene, CDR3 protein, CDR3 DNA. D genes are given only for firm matches. Size is stated for part of the rows, as once, few or many counts, or as a class when the clone is expanded.

v_gene: TRBV7-2; abundance: .; d_gene: TRBD1; j_gene: TRBJ1-2; CDR3aa: CASSSPNRGLGYTF; CDR3nt: TGTGCCAGCAGCTCACCAAACAGGGGGCTTGGCTACACCTTC
v_gene: TRBV19; abundance: .; d_gene: TRBD1; j_gene: TRBJ2-5; CDR3aa: CASSLTGGQETQYF; CDR3nt: TGTGCCAGTAGTCTAACAGGGGGTCAAGAGACCCAGTACTTC
v_gene: TRBV19; abundance: .; d_gene: TRBD1; j_gene: TRBJ1-2; CDR3aa: CASSIAPGQDNYGYTF; CDR3nt: TGTGCCAGTAGTATCGCTCCGGGACAGGATAACTATGGCTACACCTTC
v_gene: TRBV29-1; abundance: .; d_gene: .; j_gene: TRBJ1-1; CDR3aa: CSVGEAEAFF; CDR3nt: TGCAGCGTTGGCGAGGCTGAAGCTTTCTTT
v_gene: TRBV11-3; abundance: .; d_gene: .; j_gene: TRBJ2-3; CDR3aa: CASSFGAGTHTDTQYF; CDR3nt: TGTGCCAGCAGCTTCGGAGCGGGCACTCACACAGATACGCAGTATTTT
v_gene: TRBV10-2; abundance: .; d_gene: TRBD1; j_gene: TRBJ1-4; CDR3aa: CASSEGTAFNEKLFF; CDR3nt: TGCGCCAGCAGTGAGGGGACAGCCTTTAATGAAAAACTGTTTTTT
v_gene: TRBV3-1/TRBV3-2; abundance: few; d_gene: .; j_gene: TRBJ2-7; CDR3aa: CASSSNRADEQYF; CDR3nt: TGTGCCAGCAGTTCCAACAGGGCCGACGAGCAGTACTTC
v_gene: TRBV3-1/TRBV3-2; abundance: .; d_gene: TRBD1; j_gene: TRBJ1-3; CDR3aa: CASSPTGTGNTIYF; CDR3nt: TGTGCCAGCAGCCCGACAGGGACTGGAAACACCATATATTTT
v_gene: TRBV14; abundance: .; d_gene: TRBD2; j_gene: TRBJ2-5; CDR3aa: CASSQEAGFGQETQYF; CDR3nt: TGTGCCAGCAGCCAAGAAGCGGGGTTTGGCCAAGAGACCCAGTACTTC
v_gene: TRBV5-5; abundance: .; d_gene: .; j_gene: TRBJ2-7; CDR3aa: CASSFVEEFLSYEQYF; CDR3nt: TGTGCCAGCAGCTTCGTTGAGGAATTCTTATCCTACGAGCAGTACTTC
v_gene: TRBV12-3/TRBV12-4; abundance: .; d_gene: .; j_gene: TRBJ2-3; CDR3aa: CASSSYTDTQYF; CDR3nt: TGTGCCAGCAGTTCCTATACAGATACGCAGTATTTT
v_gene: TRBV25-1; abundance: few; d_gene: .; j_gene: TRBJ1-2; CDR3aa: CASRCNPYGYTF; CDR3nt: TGTGCCAGCAGGTGTAATCCCTATGGCTACACCTTC
v_gene: TRBV13; abundance: once; d_gene: .; j_gene: TRBJ1-3; CDR3aa: CASSLALSSGNTIYF; CDR3nt: TGTGCCAGCAGCTTAGCTCTCAGCTCTGGAAACACCATATATTTT
v_gene: TRBV11-3; abundance: .; d_gene: .; j_gene: TRBJ1-4; CDR3aa: CASSLESRQSGEKLFF; CDR3nt: TGTGCCAGCAGCTTAGAGAGTCGGCAGAGCGGTGAAAAACTGTTTTTT
v_gene: TRBV7-9; abundance: .; d_gene: .; j_gene: TRBJ1-1; CDR3aa: CASSLGPTTTEAFF; CDR3nt: TGTGCCAGCAGCTTAGGCCCTACCACGACTGAAGCTTTCTTT
v_gene: TRBV27; abundance: .; d_gene: TRBD1; j_gene: TRBJ1-4; CDR3aa: CASSFGTVAEKLFF; CDR3nt: TGTGCCAGCAGTTTTGGGACAGTCGCAGAAAAACTGTTTTTT
v_gene: TRBV20-1; abundance: .; d_gene: TRBD2; j_gene: TRBJ2-5; CDR3aa: CSASLGAGGETQYF; CDR3nt: TGCAGTGCTAGTTTAGGCGCCGGGGGGGAGACCCAGTACTTC
v_gene: TRBV6-5; abundance: .; d_gene: TRBD1; j_gene: TRBJ1-4; CDR3aa: CASSSDRGYNDEKLFF; CDR3nt: TGTGCCAGCAGTTCCGACAGGGGATATAATGATGAAAAACTGTTTTTT
v_gene: TRBV18; abundance: .; d_gene: .; j_gene: TRBJ1-4; CDR3aa: CASSPSGGSNEKLFF; CDR3nt: TGTGCCAGCTCACCGTCGGGGGGGTCTAATGAAAAACTGTTTTTT
v_gene: TRBV11-2; abundance: .; d_gene: TRBD2; j_gene: TRBJ2-3; CDR3aa: CATGGGADTQYF; CDR3nt: TGTGCCACCGGCGGGGGGGCAGATACGCAGTATTTT
v_gene: TRBV3-1/TRBV3-2; abundance: .; d_gene: .; j_gene: TRBJ1-2; CDR3aa: CASSQDTNYGYTF; CDR3nt: TGTGCCAGCAGCCAAGACACTAACTATGGCTACACCTTC